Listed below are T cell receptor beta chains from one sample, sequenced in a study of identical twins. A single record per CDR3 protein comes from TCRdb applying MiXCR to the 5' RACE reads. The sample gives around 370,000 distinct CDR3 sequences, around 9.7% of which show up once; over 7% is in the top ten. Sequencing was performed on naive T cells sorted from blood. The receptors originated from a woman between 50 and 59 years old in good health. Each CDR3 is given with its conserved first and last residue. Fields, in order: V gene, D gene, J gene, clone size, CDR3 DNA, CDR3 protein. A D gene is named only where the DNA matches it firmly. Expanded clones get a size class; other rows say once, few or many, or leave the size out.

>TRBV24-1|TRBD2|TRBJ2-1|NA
TGTGCCACCAGTCAGACTAGCGGGAGGGCCGGATCCAATGAGCAGTTCTTC
CATSQTSGRAGSNEQFF
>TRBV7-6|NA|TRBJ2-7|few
TGTGCCAGCAGCTTAGACCCAGGGATGAACTACGAGCAGTACTTC
CASSLDPGMNYEQYF
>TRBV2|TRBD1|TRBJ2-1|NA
TGTGCCAGCAGCCTCCGGGGACAGGGAGCGGGGGAGCAGTTCTTC
CASSLRGQGAGEQFF
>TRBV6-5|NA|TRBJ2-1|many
TGTGCCAGCAGCCGGGAACGATACAATGAGCAGTTCTTC
CASSRERYNEQFF
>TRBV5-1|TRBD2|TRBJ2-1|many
TGCGCCAGCAGGGATAGCGGGAATCTGAATTACGGTGAGCAGTTCTTC
CASRDSGNLNYGEQFF
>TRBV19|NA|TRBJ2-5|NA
TGTGCCAGTAGTATCTTATTTGACAGATTGAAAGAGACCCAGTACTTC
CASSILFDRLKETQYF
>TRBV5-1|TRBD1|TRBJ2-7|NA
TGCGCCAGCAGCCTGGACCGGACAGGCCGGAGGTCCTACGAGCAGTACTTC
CASSLDRTGRRSYEQYF
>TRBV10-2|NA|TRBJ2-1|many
TGCGCCAGCACTATAAATGGCGACTCCTACAATGAGCAGTTCTTC
CASTINGDSYNEQFF
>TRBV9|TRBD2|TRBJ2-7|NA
TGTGCCAGCAGCGTAGAGAGCGGGAGCTCCTACGAGCAGTACTTC
CASSVESGSSYEQYF
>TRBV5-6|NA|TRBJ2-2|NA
TGTGCCAGCAGCTGGACCTTGGGGGTCAACACCGGGGAGCTGTTTTTT
CASSWTLGVNTGELFF
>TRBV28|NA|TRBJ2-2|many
TGTGCCAGCACCTCCAGGGGTTCCGGGGAGCTGTTTTTT
CASTSRGSGELFF
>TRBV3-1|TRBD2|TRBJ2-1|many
TGTGCCAGCAGCCAAGAATCCAGACTAGCGGGACTATACAATGAGCAGTTCTTC
CASSQESRLAGLYNEQFF
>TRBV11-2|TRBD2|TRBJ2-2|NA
TGTGCCAGCAGGAGTACGAGGGGAGGGGCCGGGGAGCTGTTTTTT
CASRSTRGGAGELFF
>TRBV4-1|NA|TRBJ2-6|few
TGCGCCAGCAGCCTACTTCAGGGCAGGGTGAGCTCTGGGGCCAACGTCCTGACTTTC
CASSLLQGRVSSGANVLTF
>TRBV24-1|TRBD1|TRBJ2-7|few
TGTGCCACCAGTGATTTATGGGACAGGGGAGGCGAGCAGTACTTC
CATSDLWDRGGEQYF
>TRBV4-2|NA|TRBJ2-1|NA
TGTGCCAGCAGCCAAGATTTTCGGGGGCGGTTTCTAGGGGGTCTCGATGAGCAGTTCTTC
CASSQDFRGRFLGGLDEQFF
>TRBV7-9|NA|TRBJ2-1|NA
TGTGCCAGCAGCGCACTCCTGACCCCCTACAATGAGCAGTTCTTC
CASSALLTPYNEQFF
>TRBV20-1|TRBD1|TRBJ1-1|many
TGCAGTGCCTCCGGGACAGAGATGAACACTGAAGCTTTCTTT
CSASGTEMNTEAFF
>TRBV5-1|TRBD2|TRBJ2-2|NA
TGCGCCAGCAGCTTTGGGACTAGCGGGATCGGAACCGGGGAGCTGTTTTTT
CASSFGTSGIGTGELFF
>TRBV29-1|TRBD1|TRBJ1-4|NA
TGCAGCGTTGAAGATGGGGGGGGACAGCCTAATGAAAAACTGTTTTTT
CSVEDGGGQPNEKLFF
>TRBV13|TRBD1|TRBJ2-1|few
TGTGCCAGCAGCTCCCAGGGGGCCAATGAGCAGTTCTTC
CASSSQGANEQFF
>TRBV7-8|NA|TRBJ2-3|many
TGTGCCAGCAGCTTAGTTGGGGACACTCCGGCAGATACGCAGTATTTT
CASSLVGDTPADTQYF
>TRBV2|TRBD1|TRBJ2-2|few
TGTGCCAGCAGCGGGGACAGTGAGACCGGGGAGCTGTTTTTT
CASSGDSETGELFF
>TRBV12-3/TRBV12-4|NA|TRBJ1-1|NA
TGTGCCAGCAGTTCCGGACAAGTCGGTTGGGCTTTCTTT
CASSSGQVGWAFF
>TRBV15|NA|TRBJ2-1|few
TGTGCCACCAGCAGAGACTTTCACCGCGGGCTAACAATTGAGCAGTTCTTC
CATSRDFHRGLTIEQFF
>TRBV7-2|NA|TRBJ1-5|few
TGTGCCAGCAGCCAATATAGCAATCAGCCCCAGCATTTT
CASSQYSNQPQHF
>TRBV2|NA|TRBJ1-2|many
TGTGCCAGCAGCGGGACGGCCTATGGCTACACCTTC
CASSGTAYGYTF
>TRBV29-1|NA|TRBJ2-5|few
TGCAGCGTTGCCCCCCCCGGGATCCAAGAGACCCAGTACTTC
CSVAPPGIQETQYF